Each of the 21 T cell receptor beta chains below was sequenced from the same sample in a study of cytomegalovirus exposure and HLA in healthy donors. This table comes from immunoSEQ multiplex PCR, and its TCRdb copy is limited to in-frame clones, with some not included. This sample has some 87,000 clones, with about 96% found just once. Material for sequencing was PBMCs. These receptors all stem from a woman younger than 30 in good health and CMV-seronegative.

The rearrangement links TRBV27 to TRBJ2-2; D gene uncertain. Trimming cost V 2 bases and J 1 base, with 5 bases left between them. Germline CDR1 reads MNHEY; CDR2 reads SMNVEV (reference sequence). The CDR3 covers 14 residues. In DNA, the CDR3 is TGTGCCAGCAGTTTAACAGTGAACACCGGGGAGCTGTTTTTT. Its translation: CASSLTVNTGELFF.

For this clone: The same CDR3 can be traced to other DNA sequences in this sample. The chain carries TRBV27 and TRBJ2-3, with 8 bases lining up with TRBD1. CDR3 size: 12 residues. Germline V gives CDR1 MNHEY, CDR2 SMNVEV (reference sequence). With 8 bases clipped from V and 3 bases from J, the junction kept 1 base outside the gene matches. The CDR3 region is CASRTGTDTQYF. DNA of the CDR3: TGTGCCAGCCGGACAGGGACAGATACGCAGTATTTT.

This chain uses TRBV11-3 with TRBJ2-1, with 7 bases lining up with TRBD2. The junction had 3 bases not matched to a gene; V was cut back by 1 base and J by 3 bases. CDR3 length: 15 residues. The V gene's germline CDR1 is SGHNT and CDR2 YENEEA. The CDR3 sequence: CASSLVGGSYNEQFF. The CDR3 DNA is TGTGCCAGCAGCTTAGTAGGCGGGAGCTACAATGAGCAGTTCTTC.

J is TRBJ2-5 and V is TRBV7-9, with D maybe TRBD2 (6 bases). With 10 bases removed from V and 1 base from J, the gap between germline ends came to 13 bases. This CDR3 is built from 13 residues. CDR1 and CDR2 (germline): SEHNR, FQNEAQ (reference sequence). The CDR3 loop is CATSGGTQETQYF. Written as DNA, the CDR3 is TGTGCCACCTCCGGAGGGACCCAAGAGACCCAGTACTTC.

The genes are TRBV11-2 and TRBJ2-7; D possibly corresponds to TRBD1 (6 bases). The CDR3 has 15 residues. CDR1 and CDR2 (germline): SGHAT, FQNNGV. V was cut by 3 bases and J by 3 bases, with 15 bases left in between. The CDR3 loop reads CASSFTTGQSYEQYF. Here the CDR3 DNA reads TGTGCCAGCAGCTTTACAACGGGACAAAGCTACGAGCAGTACTTC.

This chain uses TRBV7-9 with TRBJ1-1; 8 bases line up with TRBD1. Germline loops: CDR1 SEHNR, CDR2 FQNEAQ (reference sequence). Trimming cost V 5 bases and J 1 base; bases outside gene matches: 9. This CDR3 comprises 16 residues. CDR3 residues: CASSGRQGSTNTEAFF. As DNA, the CDR3 is TGTGCCAGCAGCGGCAGACAGGGGTCCACGAACACTGAAGCTTTCTTT.

V is TRBV5-1 and J is TRBJ2-7; 7 nucleotides agree with TRBD1. V dropped 7 bases and J dropped 3; count of bases not matched to a gene: 7. The CDR3 runs to 13 residues. Germline lookup yields CDR1 SGHRS and CDR2 YFSETQ. In DNA, the CDR3 is TGCGCCAGCGCCGGGACAGACATCTACGAGCAGTACTTC. Amino acid sequence: CASAGTDIYEQYF. Full variable domain (outside the CDR3, taken from reference TRBV5-1 and TRBJ2-7): KAGVTQTPRYLIKTRGQQVTLSCSPISGHRSVSWYQQTPGQGLQFLFEYFSETQRNKGNFPGRFSGRQFSNSRSEMNVSTLELGDSALYLCASAGTDIYEQYFGPGTRLTVT.

The chain employs TRBV14 and TRBJ2-7; D not resolved. Germline-derived CDR1 and CDR2 are SGHDN and FVKESK. This CDR3 is built from 13 residues. Trimming cost V 4 bases and J 2 bases, with 9 bases left between them. CDR3 loop: CASSPTSTYEQYF. Written as DNA, the CDR3 is TGTGCCAGCAGCCCGACATCAACCTACGAGCAGTACTTC.

The chain employs TRBV7-9 and TRBJ1-1; D is ambiguous. CDR1 is SEHNR, CDR2 FQNEAQ, per germline (reference sequence). The CDR3 covers 13 residues. V gave up 1 base and J gave up 4 bases, with 7 bases separating them. The CDR3: CASSLGESTEAFF. Written as DNA, the CDR3 is TGTGCCAGCAGCTTAGGGGAGAGCACTGAAGCTTTCTTT.

This chain joins TRBV11-3 and TRBJ2-7, with 8 bases lining up with TRBD1. Germline values: CDR1 SGHNT, CDR2 YENEEA. Trimming took 5 bases from V and 3 from J; bases not matched to a gene: 9. The CDR3 is 15 amino acids. CDR3 protein: CASSRRTGSGYEQYF. The CDR3 nucleotides read TGTGCCAGCAGCCGTAGGACAGGGAGTGGCTACGAGCAGTACTTC.

The chain carries TRBV4-1 and TRBJ2-7; 10 bases line up with TRBD2. V trimming: 4 bases; J trimming: 3 bases; junction bases outside the gene matches: 6. The CDR3 totals 15 residues. Germline loops: CDR1 MGHRA, CDR2 YSYEKL. The CDR3 nucleotides are TGCGCCAGCAGCCTCCTAGCGGGAGAGATCTACGAGCAGTACTTC. This translates into CASSLLAGEIYEQYF.

The J gene is TRBJ2-1, the V gene TRBV2, with D tentatively TRBD1 (5 bases). This CDR3 has 13 residues. Trimming stripped 1 base from V and 8 bases from J, with 9 bases between. Germline values: CDR1 SNHLY, CDR2 FYNNEI. The CDR3 bases are TGTGCCAGCAGTGAAGGACAGCGCGATGAGCAGTTCTTC. Its translation is CASSEGQRDEQFF.

The chain uses TRBV6-6 and TRBJ1-4; the match to TRBD1 covers 9 bases. Trimming removed 5 bases from V and 6 bases from J; junction bases left unmatched: 10. The CDR3 has 16 residues. Germline CDR1 MNHNY, CDR2 SVGAGI (reference sequence). In nucleotides, the CDR3 is TGTGCCAGCAGTAACCGGGACAGGGCGCTAGATGAAAAACTGTTTTTT. Protein: CASSNRDRALDEKLFF.

The chain couples TRBV5-8 to TRBJ2-5, with D tentatively TRBD2 (5 bases). V was clipped by 2 bases and J by 3 bases, with 8 bases between them. CDR3 size: 13 residues. CDR1 is SGHTS, CDR2 YDEGEE, per germline. CDR3 region: CASSFPSKETQYF. DNA for the CDR3: TGTGCCAGCAGCTTCCCTAGCAAAGAGACCCAGTACTTC.

This rearrangement joins TRBV5-6 to TRBJ2-7, with 7 bases lining up with TRBD1. Germline trimming cut 3 bases from V and 3 bases from J; bases unmatched to any gene: 6. The V gene's germline CDR1 is SGHDT and CDR2 YYEEEE. This CDR3 spans 14 amino acids. CDR3 residues: CASSSTGTVYEQYF. The DNA of the CDR3 is TGTGCCAGCAGCTCGACGGGGACAGTCTACGAGCAGTACTTC.

The chain links TRBV9 to TRBJ2-3, with 7 nucleotides matching TRBD1. The CDR3 runs 17 residues. The ends lost 3 bases at V and 0 bases at J; junction bases unmatched: 10. Germline assignment: CDR1 SGDLS and CDR2 YYNGEE. Here the CDR3 DNA reads TGTGCCAGCAGCGATTTCCCGGGACAGCCGAGCACAGATACGCAGTATTTT. This sequence encodes CASSDFPGQPSTDTQYF.

This clone has only one observation. The chain employs TRBV27 and TRBJ2-5, with D unclear. Germline lookup yields CDR1 MNHEY and CDR2 SMNVEV (reference sequence). V lost 4 bases and J 0 bases, leaving 6 bases between the germline ends. The CDR3 extends over 13 amino acids. Written as DNA, the CDR3 is TGTGCCAGCAGTTCCCACTACCAAGAGACCCAGTACTTC. It yields the protein CASSSHYQETQYF.

The chain is built from TRBV7-2 and TRBJ1-1, with 7 bases lining up with TRBD1. This CDR3 region has 13 residues. The J segment lost 8 bases and the V segment lost 5 bases, leaving 8 bases of the junction unmatched. From germline, CDR1 is SGHTA and CDR2 FQGNSA. CDR3 amino acids: CASSPFPGQEAFF. The CDR3 DNA is TGTGCCAGCAGCCCGTTTCCGGGACAGGAAGCTTTCTTT. The complete variable domain, with remaining parts taken from reference TRBV7-2 and TRBJ1-1, reads GAGVSQSPSNKVTEKGKDVELRCDPISGHTALYWYRQSLGQGLEFLIYFQGNSAPDKSGLPSDRFSAERTGGSVSTLTIQRTQQEDSAVYLCASSPFPGQEAFFGQGTRLTVV.

The chain's CDR3 is CATSRGTSGAYEQYF. The DNA of the CDR3 is TGTGCCACCAGCAGAGGGACTAGCGGGGCCTACGAGCAGTACTTC. The genes are TRBV15 and TRBJ2-7; 12 bases align to TRBD2. V was pared by 1 base and J by 2 bases, with 0 bases of the junction left unmatched. From germline, CDR1 is LNHNV and CDR2 YYDKDF (reference sequence). CDR3 length equals 15 residues. The whole variable domain, filled in from reference TRBV15 and TRBJ2-7, reads DAMVIQNPRYQVTQFGKPVTLSCSQTLNHNVMYWYQQKSSQAPKLLFHYYDKDFNNEADTPDNFQSRRPNTSFCFLDIRSPGLGDTAMYLCATSRGTSGAYEQYFGPGTRLTVT.

This chain connects TRBV9 to TRBJ1-1, with 7 nucleotides matching TRBD1. After removal of 2 bases from V and 0 bases from J, the junction contained 4 bases not matched to a gene. This CDR3 has 15 residues. Germline V gene data show CDR1 as SGDLS and CDR2 as YYNGEE. As DNA, the CDR3 is TGTGCCAGCAGCGTGGTGGGACAGATGAACACTGAAGCTTTCTTT. Its translation: CASSVVGQMNTEAFF.

The chain is built from TRBV11-2 and TRBJ1-1, with 9 bases aligning to TRBD1. V was pared by 0 bases and J by 10 bases, with 6 bases of the junction left unmatched. The V gene's germline CDR1 is SGHAT and CDR2 FQNNGV. This CDR3 has 14 amino acids. Here the CDR3 reads CASSLDPGQGVAFF. CDR3 nucleotides: TGTGCCAGCAGCTTAGACCCGGGACAGGGTGTAGCTTTCTTT.